This is a list of T cell receptor beta chains from one sample in a study of T cell repertoires in cytomegalovirus infection. TCRdb fed the reads into MiXCR, producing one record per CDR3 protein. The sample yields approximately 500,000 distinct CDR3 sequences, approximately 25% seen once. Sequences were obtained from PBMCs. These receptors came from a human donor in good health (CMV status not recorded). Some clones in this sample may be carry-over from other donors' samples. Both conserved end residues are part of each CDR3. D genes are given only for firm matches. Size tells how often a clone was seen (once, few, many) or the class of an expanded clone, and some rows leave it out.

J: TRBJ1-3; V: TRBV10-3; size: -; D: TRBD1; CDR3: CAIRQGAPGNTIYF; DNA: TGTGCCATCCGACAGGGGGCTCCTGGAAACACCATATATTTT
J: TRBJ2-3; V: TRBV6-2/TRBV6-3; size: few; D: TRBD2; CDR3: CASSRSGGITDTQYF; DNA: TGTGCCAGCAGCAGAAGCGGGGGCATCACAGATACGCAGTATTTT
J: TRBJ2-7; V: TRBV7-2; size: many; D: TRBD2; CDR3: CASSLGGGRGYEQYF; DNA: TGTGCCAGCAGCTTAGGTGGCGGGAGGGGCTACGAGCAGTACTTC
J: TRBJ1-1; V: TRBV25-1; size: -; D: -; CDR3: CASRTLSQAGDTEAFF; DNA: TGTGCCAGCCGAACACTCTCGCAGGCGGGAGACACTGAAGCTTTCTTT
J: TRBJ2-7; V: TRBV19; size: few; D: -; CDR3: CASSMEGALHEQYF; DNA: TGTGCCAGTAGTATGGAGGGGGCACTCCACGAGCAGTACTTC
J: TRBJ1-1; V: TRBV6-5; size: many; D: -; CDR3: CASSYQVGRGLNTEAFF; DNA: TGTGCCAGCAGTTATCAAGTCGGTCGGGGATTGAACACTGAAGCTTTCTTT
J: TRBJ1-1; V: TRBV7-2; size: many; D: -; CDR3: CASSNARGNTEAFF; DNA: TGTGCCAGCAGCAATGCACGGGGGAACACTGAAGCTTTCTTT
J: TRBJ2-1; V: TRBV28; size: few; D: -; CDR3: CASSFFGGRVNEQFF; DNA: TGTGCCAGCAGTTTCTTCGGGGGTAGAGTAAATGAGCAGTTCTTC
J: TRBJ1-1; V: TRBV7-2; size: medium-sized; D: -; CDR3: CASSLALGLRTEAFF; DNA: TGTGCCAGCAGCTTAGCTCTTGGCCTGAGGACTGAAGCTTTCTTT
J: TRBJ2-6; V: TRBV5-6; size: -; D: -; CDR3: CASSGPGLQSGANVLTF; DNA: TGTGCCAGCAGCGGCCCGGGACTGCAATCTGGGGCCAACGTCCTGACTTTC
J: TRBJ2-1; V: TRBV19; size: -; D: -; CDR3: CASSIPGEQFF; DNA: TGTGCCAGTAGTATCCCAGGGGAGCAGTTCTTC
J: TRBJ2-2; V: TRBV10-3; size: -; D: -; CDR3: CAIRGLGSSTGELFF; DNA: TGTGCCATCAGAGGTTTGGGCAGCTCCACCGGGGAGCTGTTTTTT
J: TRBJ2-1; V: TRBV11-2; size: many; D: TRBD1; CDR3: CASSGDRAQEQFF; DNA: TGTGCCAGCAGCGGGGACAGGGCTCAAGAGCAGTTCTTC
J: TRBJ2-1; V: TRBV10-3; size: few; D: -; CDR3: CAISEGQSRYAEQFF; DNA: TGTGCCATCAGTGAGGGGCAAAGCAGGTATGCTGAGCAGTTCTTC
J: TRBJ2-3; V: TRBV11-3; size: many; D: -; CDR3: CASSYNWGDTQYF; DNA: TGTGCCAGCAGTTACAATTGGGGAGATACGCAGTATTTT
J: TRBJ2-3; V: TRBV12-3/TRBV12-4; size: -; D: TRBD2; CDR3: CASSSTRGRAPTDTQYF; DNA: TGTGCCAGCAGCTCTACCCGCGGGAGGGCCCCGACAGATACGCAGTATTTT
J: TRBJ2-5; V: TRBV7-2; size: many; D: TRBD2; CDR3: CASSLGGRAGGPLEETQYF; DNA: TGTGCCAGCAGCTTAGGGGGTCGGGCGGGAGGGCCATTGGAAGAGACCCAGTACTTC
J: TRBJ1-2; V: TRBV14; size: -; D: -; CDR3: CASSQDLRTHF; DNA: TGTGCCAGCAGCCAAGATCTCCGAACCCACTTC